A single sample gave rise to the 13 T cell receptor beta chains below, sequenced in a study of Ad26.COV2.S vaccination and SARS-CoV-2 variants. Data came from immunoSEQ multiplex PCR; TCRdb stores just in-frame clones and leaves some out. The sample yields under 500,000 clones, 92% seen once. Described treatment: about 20 received Ad26.COV2.S at low or high dose, single or two shots; a few received placebo; per-sample allocation not given. Sampling was done on day 63 after the first vaccine or placebo injection. The source was peripheral blood, collected in a trial of Ad26.COV2.S vaccine versus placebo. These receptors were collected from a person aged 18-60 years who received the Ad26.COV2.S COVID-19 vaccine or a placebo.

The chain uses TRBV19 and TRBJ2-7; D might be TRBD1 (5 bases). Germline CDR1 and CDR2: LNHDA and SQIVND (reference sequence). Trimming removed 3 bases at V and 4 bases at J, with 16 bases between. This CDR3 has 15 residues. In nucleotides, the CDR3 is TGTGCCAGTAGTATTAGCCTGGCAGGACATTACGAGCAGTACTTC. Protein: CASSISLAGHYEQYF.

The rearrangement joins TRBV6-1 to TRBJ1-5; D ambiguous. Trimming stripped 1 base from V and 0 bases from J, with 13 bases between. Germline V gene lookup returns CDR1 MNHNS and CDR2 SASEGT. The CDR3 length is 17 residues. CDR3 residues: CASSEGSGLISNQPQHF. CDR3 coding DNA: TGTGCCAGCAGTGAAGGGTCAGGATTAATTAGCAATCAGCCCCAGCATTTT.

This rearrangement joins TRBV10-2 to TRBJ2-3, with 10 nucleotides matching TRBD2. Germline V gene data show CDR1 as WSHSY and CDR2 as SAAADI. The trim removed 5 bases at V and 2 bases at J, leaving 7 bases unmatched. The CDR3 is 16 residues long. DNA for the CDR3: TGCGCCAGCAGTCGGCGACTAGCGGGCCTCACAGATACGCAGTATTTT. It is translated as CASSRRLAGLTDTQYF.

The chain has TRBV7-6 and TRBJ2-7; D possibly corresponds to TRBD1 (6 bases). CDR3 size: 15 residues. Germline V lookup: CDR1 SGHVS, CDR2 FNYEAQ. Trimming pared 2 bases from V and 1 base from J, leaving 12 bases between. CDR3 sequence reads: CASSLQGPLSYEQYF. The CDR3 DNA reads as TGTGCCAGCAGCTTACAGGGGCCGCTGTCCTACGAGCAGTACTTC.

J is TRBJ2-5 and V is TRBV29-1, with 8 positions matching TRBD2. This CDR3 is built from 11 residues. Per the germline V gene, CDR1 is SQVTM and CDR2 is ANQGSEA. CDR3 residues: CSVAGLETQYF. Here the CDR3 DNA reads TGCAGTGTAGCGGGGCTAGAGACCCAGTACTTC.

This clone occurred a few times. The genes are TRBV11-2 and TRBJ2-2, with D tentatively TRBD1 or TRBD2 (5 bases each). The CDR3 is made up of 17 amino acids. V lost 5 bases and J lost 3, with 19 bases in between. Germline CDR1 is SGHAT and CDR2 is FQNNGV. CDR3 loop: CASSPLPYGAHTGELFF. DNA of the CDR3: TGTGCCAGCAGCCCGCTCCCCTACGGGGCTCACACCGGGGAGCTGTTTTTT.

This clone was seen only a few times. The chain links TRBV5-1 to TRBJ1-6, with TRBD1 matching over 8 bases. The CDR3 spans 16 residues. V lost 0 bases and J lost 14; bases outside the gene matches: 13. Per the germline V gene, CDR1 is SGHRS and CDR2 is YFSETQ. CDR3 in amino acids: CASSLEPQGATATLHF. Here the CDR3 DNA reads TGCGCCAGCAGCTTGGAACCGCAGGGGGCCACGGCAACCCTCCACTTT.

The rearrangement joins TRBV5-6 to TRBJ1-1; D is possibly TRBD1 (6 bases). V dropped 4 bases and J dropped 1 base, with 11 bases sitting between them. The germline V gene encodes CDR1 SGHDT and CDR2 YYEEEE. CDR3 length: 14 residues. CDR3 bases: TGTGCCAGCAGCCCTAGGGGGGGGAACACTGAAGCTTTCTTT. This translates into CASSPRGGNTEAFF.

The chain has TRBV28 and TRBJ1-3; D ambiguous. The CDR3 totals 13 residues. The V gene's germline CDR1 is MDHEN and CDR2 SYDVKM. V lost 3 bases, J lost 4 bases, and 7 bases lay in between. CDR3 loop: CASSFPVGNTIYF. The CDR3 bases are TGTGCCAGCAGTTTTCCCGTGGGAAACACCATATATTTT. Looking up the rest from reference TRBV28 and TRBJ1-3 gives the full variable domain: DVKVTQSSRYLVKRTGEKVFLECVQDMDHENMFWYRQDPGLGLRLIYFSYDVKMKEKGDIPEGYSVSREKKERFSLILESASTNQTSMYLCASSFPVGNTIYFGEGSWLTVV.

V usage is TRBV9 and J usage is TRBJ2-3; 8 bases fit TRBD2. This CDR3 region has 16 residues. Germline CDR1 reads SGDLS; CDR2 reads YYNGEE. V lost 0 bases to trimming and J lost 1 base; unmatched junction nucleotides: 4. CDR3 sequence (DNA): TGTGCCAGCAGCGTAGGTGTGCGGGGGGGCACAGATACGCAGTATTTT. Residues: CASSVGVRGGTDTQYF.

The chain links TRBV4-2 to TRBJ2-7, with D hard to call. This CDR3 is 15 amino acids long. Germline-derived CDR1 and CDR2 are LGHNA and YNFKEQ. Trimming took off 0 bases at V and 1 base at J, with 10 bases between the two ends. The CDR3 sequence: CASSQEIEGSYEQYF. In DNA form, the CDR3 reads TGTGCCAGCAGCCAAGAGATAGAAGGGTCCTACGAGCAGTACTTC.

The chain links TRBV7-2 to TRBJ2-5; D is unclear. Germline-derived CDR1 and CDR2 are SGHTA and FQGNSA. The CDR3 spans 13 residues. V gave up 4 bases and J gave up 5 bases, with 11 bases separating them. For the CDR3, the DNA is TGTGCCAGCAGCTGGCTGCCTGGGGAGACCCAGTACTTC. Translation gives CASSWLPGETQYF.

The V gene is TRBV28, the J gene TRBJ1-4; D is undetermined. The germline CDR1 and CDR2 sequences are MDHEN and SYDVKM. The germline V and J ends were trimmed by 1 base and 15 bases, with 9 bases remaining between them. This CDR3 is built from 11 residues. CDR3 DNA sequence: TGTGCCAGCAGTTTATCACAGAAAGTGTTTTTT. Translated: CASSLSQKVFF.